This T cell receptor beta chain was captured by sequencing in a study of shared clonotypes between healthy human individuals. CD45RA-negative memory and CD45RA+ naive subsets were split from the CD4+ cells. The CDR3 runs 14 residues. CDR1 SGHTA and CDR2 FQGTGA come from the germline V gene. With 5 bases removed from V and 1 base from J, the gap between germline ends came to 11 bases. Assay used: immunoSEQ multiplex PCR; TCRdb lists only in-frame clones, some missing. Of under 1,100,000 clones listed, roughly 74% are singletons. Sample: memory CD4+ T cells from PBMCs. The subset: CD45RA-negative fraction. This clonotype was obtained from a man younger than 30 in good health. Some clones in this sample may be carry-over from other donors' samples. The chain couples TRBV7-3 to TRBJ1-1; D might be TRBD1 (5 bases). The CDR3 loop is CASSPSTENTEAFF. The CDR3 bases are TGTGCCAGCAGCCCCTCGACAGAGAACACTGAAGCTTTCTTT.